This TCR beta chain appears in the sequencing data of a study of cytomegalovirus exposure and HLA in healthy donors. From germline, CDR1 is MGHDK and CDR2 SYGVNS. Trimming removed 5 bases at V and 3 bases at J, with 6 bases between. This CDR3 comprises 12 residues. A multiplex PCR was run with 60 Vbeta primers and 13 Jbeta primers. Sequenced by immunoSEQ multiplex PCR; TCRdb stores in-frame clones only, minus some. The table records some 200,000 clones, approximately 11% of them present only once. Study results and limitations: About 87% or about 30% of the time was how often most TCR beta V segments were productive, according to an earlier analysis. Indistinguishable V segments such as TRBV6-2 and TRBV6-3 were excluded.

A few counts support this clone. Its antigen is not known. The sequence was obtained from a middle-aged man in good health and CMV-seropositive. Sequencing was carried out using PBMCs. The chain recombines TRBV25-1 with TRBJ2-3; no clear D. CDR3 protein: CASSLTTDTQYF. CDR3 coding DNA: TGTGCCAGCAGTCTAACGACAGATACGCAGTATTTT.